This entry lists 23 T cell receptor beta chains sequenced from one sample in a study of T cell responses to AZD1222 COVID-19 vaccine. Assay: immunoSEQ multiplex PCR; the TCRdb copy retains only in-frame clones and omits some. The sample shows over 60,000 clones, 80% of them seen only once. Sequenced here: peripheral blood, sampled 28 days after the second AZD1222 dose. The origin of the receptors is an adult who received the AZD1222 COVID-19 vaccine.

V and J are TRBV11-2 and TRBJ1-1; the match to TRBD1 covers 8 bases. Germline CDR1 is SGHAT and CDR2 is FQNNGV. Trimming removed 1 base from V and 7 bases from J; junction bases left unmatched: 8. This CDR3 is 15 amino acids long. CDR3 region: CASSLVGRGPSEAFF. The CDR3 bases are TGTGCCAGCAGCTTAGTTGGCAGGGGGCCGAGTGAAGCTTTCTTT. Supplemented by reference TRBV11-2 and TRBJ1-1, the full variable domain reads EAGVAQSPRYKIIEKRQSVAFWCNPISGHATLYWYQQILGQGPKLLIQFQNNGVVDDSQLPKDRFSAERLKGVDSTLKIQPAKLEDSAVYLCASSLVGRGPSEAFFGQGTRLTVV.

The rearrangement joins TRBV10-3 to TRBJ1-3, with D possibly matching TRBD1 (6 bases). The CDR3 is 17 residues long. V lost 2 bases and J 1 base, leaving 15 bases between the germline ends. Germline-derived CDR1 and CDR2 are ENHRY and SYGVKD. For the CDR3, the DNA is TGTGCCATCAGTGAGCCTACAGGGTTCGTTTCTGGAAACACCATATATTTT. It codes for CAISEPTGFVSGNTIYF.

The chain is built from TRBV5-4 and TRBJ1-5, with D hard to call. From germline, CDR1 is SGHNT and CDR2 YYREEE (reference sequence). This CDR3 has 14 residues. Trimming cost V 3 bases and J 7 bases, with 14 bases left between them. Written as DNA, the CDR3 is TGTGCCAGCAGCTCTTTTGGGGTTGGCCAGCCCCAGCATTTT. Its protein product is CASSSFGVGQPQHF.

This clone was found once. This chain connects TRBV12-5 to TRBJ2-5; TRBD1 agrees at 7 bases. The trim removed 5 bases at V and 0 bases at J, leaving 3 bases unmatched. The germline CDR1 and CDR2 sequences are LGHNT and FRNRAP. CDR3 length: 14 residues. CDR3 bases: TGTGCTAGTGGTACCGGACAGGACCAAGAGACCCAGTACTTC. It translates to CASGTGQDQETQYF.

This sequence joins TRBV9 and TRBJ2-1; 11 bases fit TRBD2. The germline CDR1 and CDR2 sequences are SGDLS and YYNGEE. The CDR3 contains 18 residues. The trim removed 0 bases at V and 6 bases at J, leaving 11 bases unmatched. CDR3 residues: CASSVVVVGLAEVNEQFF. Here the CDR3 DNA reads TGTGCCAGCAGCGTAGTTGTTGTGGGACTAGCGGAGGTCAATGAGCAGTTCTTC.

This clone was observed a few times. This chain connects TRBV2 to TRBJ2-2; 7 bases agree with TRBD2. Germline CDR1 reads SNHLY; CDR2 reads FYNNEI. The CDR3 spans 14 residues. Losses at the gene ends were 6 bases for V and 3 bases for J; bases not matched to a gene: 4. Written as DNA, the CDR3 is TGTGCCAGCAGAGCGGGGCGTCACACCGGGGAGCTGTTTTTT. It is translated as CASRAGRHTGELFF.

CDR3 residues: CASSEMRDTEAFF. CDR3 bases: TGCGCCAGCAGTGAGATGAGGGACACTGAAGCTTTCTTT. The rearrangement links TRBV10-2 to TRBJ1-1; D gene ambiguous. Trimming took 2 bases from V and 3 from J, leaving 7 bases between them. The CDR3 loop spans 13 amino acids. The germline gives CDR1 WSHSY, CDR2 SAAADI.

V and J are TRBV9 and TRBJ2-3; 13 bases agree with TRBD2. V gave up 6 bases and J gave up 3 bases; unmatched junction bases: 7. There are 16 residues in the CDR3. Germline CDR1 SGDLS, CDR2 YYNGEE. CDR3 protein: CASTLTSGGVTDTQYF. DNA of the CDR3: TGTGCCAGCACCCTAACTAGCGGGGGGGTTACAGATACGCAGTATTTT.

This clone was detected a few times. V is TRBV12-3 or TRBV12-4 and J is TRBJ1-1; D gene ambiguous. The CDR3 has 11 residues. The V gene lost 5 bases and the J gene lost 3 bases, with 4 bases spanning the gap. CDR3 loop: CASSLDTEAFF. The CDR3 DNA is TGTGCCAGCAGTCTCGACACTGAAGCTTTCTTT.

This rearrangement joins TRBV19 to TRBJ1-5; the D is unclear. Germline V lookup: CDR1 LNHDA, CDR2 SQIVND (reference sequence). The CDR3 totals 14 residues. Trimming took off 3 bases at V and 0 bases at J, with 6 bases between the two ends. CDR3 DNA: TGTGCCAGTAGTATTCTGTATAGCAATCAGCCCCAGCATTTT. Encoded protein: CASSILYSNQPQHF.

The CDR3 DNA reads as TGTGCCAGCAGTCCGGGGGGTAATTCACCCCTCCACTTT. This codes for CASSPGGNSPLHF. The chain has TRBV27 and TRBJ1-6; D possibly corresponds to TRBD1 (5 bases). CDR1 and CDR2 from the germline V gene are MNHEY and SMNVEV (reference sequence). The ends were cut back, 5 bases at V and 6 bases at J, with 8 bases in the middle. The CDR3 has 13 amino acids.

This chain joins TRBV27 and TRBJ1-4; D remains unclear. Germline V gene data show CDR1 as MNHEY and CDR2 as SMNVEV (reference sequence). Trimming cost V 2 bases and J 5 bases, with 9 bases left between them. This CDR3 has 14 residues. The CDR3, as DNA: TGTGCCAGCAGTTTAAACATCGCGAATGAAAAACTGTTTTTT. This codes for CASSLNIANEKLFF.

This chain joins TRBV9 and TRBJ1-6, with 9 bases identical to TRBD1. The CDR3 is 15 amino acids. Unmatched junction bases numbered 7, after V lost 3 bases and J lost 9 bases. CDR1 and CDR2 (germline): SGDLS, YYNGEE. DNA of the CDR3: TGTGCCAGCAGCGCGAGGACAGGGGTGATTTCACCCCTCCACTTT. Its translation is CASSARTGVISPLHF.

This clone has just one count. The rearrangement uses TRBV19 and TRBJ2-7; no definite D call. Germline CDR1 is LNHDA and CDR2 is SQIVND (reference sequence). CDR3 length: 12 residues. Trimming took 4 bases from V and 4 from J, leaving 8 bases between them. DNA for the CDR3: TGTGCCAGTAGTACGGAGTTGTACGAGCAGTACTTC. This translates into CASSTELYEQYF.

CDR3 coding DNA: TGTGCCAGCAGCGCCGGGACTAGCGGGGGGCCCGAGTACTTC. Translated, it gives CASSAGTSGGPEYF. The chain couples TRBV9 to TRBJ2-7, with 15 bases fitting TRBD2. Germline CDR1 is SGDLS and CDR2 is YYNGEE. The V and J ends lost 3 bases and 11 bases, in that order; junction bases with no gene match: 6. This CDR3 region has 14 residues.

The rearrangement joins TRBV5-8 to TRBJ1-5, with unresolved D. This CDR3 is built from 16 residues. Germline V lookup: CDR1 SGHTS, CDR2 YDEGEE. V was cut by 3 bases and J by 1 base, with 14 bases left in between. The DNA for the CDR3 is TGTGCCAGCAGCTCAAGAAGGACTGTGAGCAATCAGCCCCAGCATTTT. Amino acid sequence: CASSSRRTVSNQPQHF.

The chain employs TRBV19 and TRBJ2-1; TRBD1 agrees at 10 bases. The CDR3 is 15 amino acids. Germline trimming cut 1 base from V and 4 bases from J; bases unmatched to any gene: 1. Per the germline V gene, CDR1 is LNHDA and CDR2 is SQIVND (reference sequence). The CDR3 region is CASSIAGQGYNEQFF. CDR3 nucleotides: TGTGCCAGTAGTATAGCGGGACAGGGGTACAATGAGCAGTTCTTC.

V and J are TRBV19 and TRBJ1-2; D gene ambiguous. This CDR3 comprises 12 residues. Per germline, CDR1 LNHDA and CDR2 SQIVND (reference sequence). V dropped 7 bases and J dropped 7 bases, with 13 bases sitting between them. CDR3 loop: CASTKSRSGYTF. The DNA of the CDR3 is TGTGCCAGTACAAAGTCGAGGAGTGGCTACACCTTC.

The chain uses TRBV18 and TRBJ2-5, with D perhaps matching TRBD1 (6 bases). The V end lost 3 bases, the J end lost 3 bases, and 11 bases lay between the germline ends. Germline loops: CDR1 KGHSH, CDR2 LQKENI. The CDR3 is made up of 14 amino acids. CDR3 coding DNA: TGTGCCAGCTCACCCATCCGGACAGAAGAGACCCAGTACTTC. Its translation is CASSPIRTEETQYF.

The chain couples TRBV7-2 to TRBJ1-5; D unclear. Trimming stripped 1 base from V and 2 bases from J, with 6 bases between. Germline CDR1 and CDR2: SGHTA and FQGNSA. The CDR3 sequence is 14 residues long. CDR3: CASSLGYGNQPQHF. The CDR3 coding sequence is TGTGCCAGCAGCTTAGGGTACGGCAATCAGCCCCAGCATTTT.

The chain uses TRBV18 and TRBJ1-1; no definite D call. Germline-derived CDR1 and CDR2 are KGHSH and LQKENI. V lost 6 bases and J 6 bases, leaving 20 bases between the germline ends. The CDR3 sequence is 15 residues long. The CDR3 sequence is CASSPRSGVTAEAFF. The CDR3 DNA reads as TGTGCCAGCTCGCCAAGGAGTGGTGTGACGGCTGAAGCTTTCTTT.

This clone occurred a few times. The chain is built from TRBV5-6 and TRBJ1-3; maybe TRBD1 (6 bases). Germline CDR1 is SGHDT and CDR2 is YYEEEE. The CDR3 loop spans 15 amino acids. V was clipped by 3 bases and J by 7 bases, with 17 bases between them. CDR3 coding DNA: TGTGCCAGCAGCTCCCGGGCCCTAAGGGGGAACACCATATATTTT. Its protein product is CASSSRALRGNTIYF.

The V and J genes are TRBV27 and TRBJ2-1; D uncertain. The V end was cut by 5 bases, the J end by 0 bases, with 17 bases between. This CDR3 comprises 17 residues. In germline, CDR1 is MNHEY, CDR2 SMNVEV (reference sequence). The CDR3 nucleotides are TGTGCCAGCAGTAAAGTAATACTTGTCAACTCCTACAATGAGCAGTTCTTC. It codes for CASSKVILVNSYNEQFF.